The next 17 T cell receptor beta chains were all read from a single sample in a study of cytomegalovirus exposure and HLA in healthy donors (dated by TCRdb to the late 2010s). The library was built by means of the immunoSEQ multiplex PCR assay. A mixture of 60 forward primers for TCR Vbeta segments and 13 reverse primers for TCR Jbeta segments was used in the multiplex PCR. The immuneACCESS repertoire file appears here via TCRdb, limited to in-frame rearrangements. These files lack a portion of the clones; in checked studies, under half of the deficit traces to unresolved V genes, and the cause of the others is not known. The sample's records list roughly 40,000 clones. Under 5% of the sample is held by the ten biggest clonotypes. Sequenced material: PBMCs. These receptors came from a male donor in good health and CMV-seronegative.

About this clone: The same CDR3 also results from other DNA sequences found in this sample. V and J are TRBV30 and TRBJ2-6, with 7 bases fitting TRBD2. Germline assignment: CDR1 GTSNPN and CDR2 SVGIG (reference sequence). V trimming: 5 bases; J trimming: 1 base; junction bases outside the gene matches: 2. The CDR3 is made up of 14 amino acids. The CDR3 DNA reads as TGTGCCTGGGGGGGGGAATCTGGGGCCAACGTCCTGACTTTC. Translation gives CAWGGESGANVLTF.

The chain couples TRBV7-7 to TRBJ2-1; TRBD2 is a possible D gene (6 bases). CDR3 length: 14 amino acids. Trimming left V 3 bases short and J 6 bases short, with 12 bases between. Germline V gives CDR1 SSHAT, CDR2 FNYEAQ (reference sequence). The CDR3 protein is CASSLGGTSNEQFF. The CDR3 DNA reads as TGTGCCAGCAGCTTGGGGGGAACCTCCAATGAGCAGTTCTTC.

The V and J genes are TRBV5-5 and TRBJ1-6; 7 nucleotides match TRBD1. Germline CDR1 is SGHKS and CDR2 is YYEKEE (reference sequence). CDR3 length equals 15 residues. V was clipped by 3 bases and J by 9 bases; unmatched bases: 9. The CDR3 coding sequence is TGTGCCAGCAGCTCAGAGACAGGGTTCTCTTCACCCCTCCACTTT. Its translation: CASSSETGFSSPLHF.

The chain carries TRBV6-1 and TRBJ1-6; no reliable D call. Trimming removed 4 bases from V and 4 bases from J, with 5 bases in between. The CDR3 sequence is 13 residues long. In germline, CDR1 is MNHNS, CDR2 SASEGT. In DNA form, the CDR3 reads TGTGCCAGCAGTGCACAGTATAATTCACCCCTCCACTTT. Residues: CASSAQYNSPLHF.

The CDR3 DNA is TGTGCCAGCAGTTACTCGTCAAGAGGATTGGAGACCCAGTACTTC. This translates into CASSYSSRGLETQYF. The chain links TRBV6-6 to TRBJ2-5; D is unclear. The CDR3 sequence is 15 residues long. V was clipped by 0 bases and J by 5 bases, with 13 bases between them. Per the germline V gene, CDR1 is MNHNY and CDR2 is SVGAGI (reference sequence).

The chain joins TRBV7-8 to TRBJ2-5, with a tentative D call TRBD1 (5 bases). The CDR3 is 14 residues long. V was pared by 2 bases and J by 2 bases, with 9 bases between. Germline assignment: CDR1 SGHVS and CDR2 FQNEAQ. The CDR3 sequence is CASSLHGHQETQYF. The CDR3 DNA sequence: TGTGCCAGCAGCTTACATGGACATCAAGAGACCCAGTACTTC.

V usage is TRBV19 and J usage is TRBJ1-5; D is unclear. Trimming stripped 5 bases from V and 1 base from J, with 9 bases between. Per germline, CDR1 LNHDA and CDR2 SQIVND (reference sequence). The CDR3 loop spans 14 amino acids. This chain's CDR3 is CASSGVPSNQPQHF. In nucleotides, the CDR3 is TGTGCCAGTAGTGGAGTCCCGAGCAATCAGCCCCAGCATTTT. The entire variable domain, with the rest obtained from reference TRBV19 and TRBJ1-5, is as follows: DGGITQSPKYLFRKEGQNVTLSCEQNLNHDAMYWYRQDPGQGLRLIYYSQIVNDFQKGDIAEGYSVSREKKESFPLTVTSAQKNPTAFYLCASSGVPSNQPQHFGDGTRLSIL.

This clone is identified as medium-sized from frequency. The gene calls are TRBV7-9 and TRBJ1-1; D possibly corresponds to TRBD1 (5 bases). This CDR3 spans 14 amino acids. The germline CDR1 and CDR2 sequences are SEHNR and FQNEAQ (reference sequence). Trimming took off 4 bases at V and 0 bases at J, with 9 bases between the two ends. The CDR3 here is CASSSGHMNTEAFF. The CDR3 nucleotides read TGTGCCAGCAGCTCTGGACATATGAACACTGAAGCTTTCTTT.

The chain combines TRBV30 with TRBJ1-6, with no clear D. CDR1 is GTSNPN and CDR2 is SVGIG in the germline V gene (reference sequence). The CDR3 is 13 residues long. V lost 1 base to trimming and J lost 7 bases, with 8 bases between them. CDR3 loop: CAWSERENSPLHF. CDR3 in DNA: TGTGCCTGGAGTGAGAGGGAAAATTCACCCCTCCACTTT.

J is TRBJ2-1 and V is TRBV7-2; the match to TRBD1 covers 10 bases. J lost 4 bases, V lost 1 base, and 10 bases had no gene match. The germline gives CDR1 SGHTA, CDR2 FQGNSA. This CDR3 region has 18 residues. CDR3 nucleotide sequence: TGTGCCAGCAGCTTAGTACCCGCAGACAGGGGGCGGTACAATGAGCAGTTCTTC. Translation gives CASSLVPADRGRYNEQFF.

V gene TRBV14 combines with J gene TRBJ1-2, with 7 bases identical to TRBD1. The V gene end was trimmed by 1 base and the J gene end by 0 bases; junction bases not matched to a gene: 11. Germline V gene lookup returns CDR1 SGHDN and CDR2 FVKESK. The CDR3 extends over 18 amino acids. DNA of the CDR3: TGTGCCAGCAGCCAAGGCGGGAGGGGGCGAAGAGCTAACTATGGCTACACCTTC. Translated: CASSQGGRGRRANYGYTF.

The V gene is TRBV5-4, the J gene TRBJ1-3; TRBD1 matches at 8 bases. The junction had 7 bases not matched to a gene; V was cut back by 4 bases and J by 1 base. The germline gives CDR1 SGHNT, CDR2 YYREEE (reference sequence). This CDR3 has 16 amino acids. The CDR3 DNA sequence: TGTGCCAGCAGCGGGCGACAGGGGATGTCTGGAAACACCATATATTTT. It codes for CASSGRQGMSGNTIYF.

This chain links TRBV11-2 with TRBJ2-1, with 7 bases matching TRBD2. CDR3 length: 16 amino acids. J was trimmed by 7 bases and V by 5 bases; bases with no gene match: 14. Germline values: CDR1 SGHAT, CDR2 FQNNGV. CDR3 DNA: TGTGCCAGCAGCAAGCCTAGCGGCCTCTTTGGAAATGAGCAGTTCTTC. Residues: CASSKPSGLFGNEQFF. The full variable domain, in which reference TRBV11-2 and TRBJ2-1 provide the parts outside the CDR3, is EAGVAQSPRYKIIEKRQSVAFWCNPISGHATLYWYQQILGQGPKLLIQFQNNGVVDDSQLPKDRFSAERLKGVDSTLKIQPAKLEDSAVYLCASSKPSGLFGNEQFFGPGTRLTVL.

CDR3 sequence: CASSLVDRGETQYF. The CDR3 DNA is TGTGCCAGCAGCTTAGTCGACAGGGGGGAGACCCAGTACTTC. The chain combines TRBV7-9 with TRBJ2-5, with TRBD1 matching 9 bases. The CDR3 loop spans 14 amino acids. J lost 5 bases, V lost 1 base, and 2 bases had no gene match. The V gene's germline CDR1 is SEHNR and CDR2 FQNEAQ (reference sequence).

The gene calls are TRBV28 and TRBJ1-4; no clear D gene. The germline V and J ends were trimmed by 6 bases and 0 bases, with 8 bases remaining between them. In germline, CDR1 is MDHEN, CDR2 SYDVKM. This CDR3 comprises 14 residues. For the CDR3, the DNA is TGTGCCAGCAGCCCCTTCGCAACTAATGAAAAACTGTTTTTT. Amino acids: CASSPFATNEKLFF. Variable domain in full (rest from reference TRBV28 and TRBJ1-4): DVKVTQSSRYLVKRTGEKVFLECVQDMDHENMFWYRQDPGLGLRLIYFSYDVKMKEKGDIPEGYSVSREKKERFSLILESASTNQTSMYLCASSPFATNEKLFFGSGTQLSVL.

CDR3 loop: CASSLLSGNTEAFF. DNA for the CDR3: TGTGCCAGCAGTTTACTATCCGGGAACACTGAAGCTTTCTTT. The chain combines TRBV28 with TRBJ1-1; D not certain. V gave up 2 bases and J gave up 1 base, with 8 bases separating them. This CDR3 has 14 amino acids. The V gene's germline CDR1 is MDHEN and CDR2 SYDVKM.

The chain combines TRBV27 with TRBJ1-1, with D hard to call. The CDR3 is made up of 14 amino acids. V lost 7 bases and J lost 5, with 17 bases in between. Germline lookup yields CDR1 MNHEY and CDR2 SMNVEV (reference sequence). The CDR3 here is CASNTWSGGTEAFF. The DNA for the CDR3 is TGTGCCAGCAACACATGGTCCGGAGGGACTGAAGCTTTCTTT.